This T cell receptor beta chain was documented in a study of early T cells in non-severe SARS-CoV-2 infection. Study-wide findings and caveats: Lookups in VDJdb leaned toward anti-spike CD8 responses and missed private and CD4 specificities.

The germline V gene encodes CDR1 MGHRA and CDR2 YSYEKL. The CDR3 spans 15 residues. The V gene end was trimmed by 0 bases and the J gene end by 5 bases; junction bases not matched to a gene: 6. To note about this clonotype: The target antigen is unknown.

TCRdb ran MiXCR on the 5' RACE reads and lists one entry per CDR3 protein. This table has around 78,000 distinct CDR3 sequences, over 13% appearing once. Sequenced sample: whole blood. V gene TRBV4-1 combines with J gene TRBJ2-5, with TRBD1 identical over 7 bases. The TCR originated in an adult who was a healthcare worker with PCR-confirmed SARS-CoV-2 infection or an uninfected control (not recorded which). CDR3 amino acids: CASSQDRRGKETQYF. In nucleotides, the CDR3 is TGCGCCAGCAGCCAAGACCGCAGGGGGAAGGAGACCCAGTACTTC.